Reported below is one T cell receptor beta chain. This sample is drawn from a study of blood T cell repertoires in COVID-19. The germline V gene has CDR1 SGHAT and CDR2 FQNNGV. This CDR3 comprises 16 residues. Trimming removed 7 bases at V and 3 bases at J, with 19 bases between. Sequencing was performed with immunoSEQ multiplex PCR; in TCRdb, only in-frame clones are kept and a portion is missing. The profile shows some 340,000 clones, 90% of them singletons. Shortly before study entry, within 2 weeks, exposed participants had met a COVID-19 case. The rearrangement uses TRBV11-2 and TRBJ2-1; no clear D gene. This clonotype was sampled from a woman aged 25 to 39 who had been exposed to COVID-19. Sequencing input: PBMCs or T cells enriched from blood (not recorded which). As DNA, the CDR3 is TGTGCCAGCACCCTAACTACCCCGGTAGGCTACAATGAGCAGTTCTTC. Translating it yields CASTLTTPVGYNEQFF.